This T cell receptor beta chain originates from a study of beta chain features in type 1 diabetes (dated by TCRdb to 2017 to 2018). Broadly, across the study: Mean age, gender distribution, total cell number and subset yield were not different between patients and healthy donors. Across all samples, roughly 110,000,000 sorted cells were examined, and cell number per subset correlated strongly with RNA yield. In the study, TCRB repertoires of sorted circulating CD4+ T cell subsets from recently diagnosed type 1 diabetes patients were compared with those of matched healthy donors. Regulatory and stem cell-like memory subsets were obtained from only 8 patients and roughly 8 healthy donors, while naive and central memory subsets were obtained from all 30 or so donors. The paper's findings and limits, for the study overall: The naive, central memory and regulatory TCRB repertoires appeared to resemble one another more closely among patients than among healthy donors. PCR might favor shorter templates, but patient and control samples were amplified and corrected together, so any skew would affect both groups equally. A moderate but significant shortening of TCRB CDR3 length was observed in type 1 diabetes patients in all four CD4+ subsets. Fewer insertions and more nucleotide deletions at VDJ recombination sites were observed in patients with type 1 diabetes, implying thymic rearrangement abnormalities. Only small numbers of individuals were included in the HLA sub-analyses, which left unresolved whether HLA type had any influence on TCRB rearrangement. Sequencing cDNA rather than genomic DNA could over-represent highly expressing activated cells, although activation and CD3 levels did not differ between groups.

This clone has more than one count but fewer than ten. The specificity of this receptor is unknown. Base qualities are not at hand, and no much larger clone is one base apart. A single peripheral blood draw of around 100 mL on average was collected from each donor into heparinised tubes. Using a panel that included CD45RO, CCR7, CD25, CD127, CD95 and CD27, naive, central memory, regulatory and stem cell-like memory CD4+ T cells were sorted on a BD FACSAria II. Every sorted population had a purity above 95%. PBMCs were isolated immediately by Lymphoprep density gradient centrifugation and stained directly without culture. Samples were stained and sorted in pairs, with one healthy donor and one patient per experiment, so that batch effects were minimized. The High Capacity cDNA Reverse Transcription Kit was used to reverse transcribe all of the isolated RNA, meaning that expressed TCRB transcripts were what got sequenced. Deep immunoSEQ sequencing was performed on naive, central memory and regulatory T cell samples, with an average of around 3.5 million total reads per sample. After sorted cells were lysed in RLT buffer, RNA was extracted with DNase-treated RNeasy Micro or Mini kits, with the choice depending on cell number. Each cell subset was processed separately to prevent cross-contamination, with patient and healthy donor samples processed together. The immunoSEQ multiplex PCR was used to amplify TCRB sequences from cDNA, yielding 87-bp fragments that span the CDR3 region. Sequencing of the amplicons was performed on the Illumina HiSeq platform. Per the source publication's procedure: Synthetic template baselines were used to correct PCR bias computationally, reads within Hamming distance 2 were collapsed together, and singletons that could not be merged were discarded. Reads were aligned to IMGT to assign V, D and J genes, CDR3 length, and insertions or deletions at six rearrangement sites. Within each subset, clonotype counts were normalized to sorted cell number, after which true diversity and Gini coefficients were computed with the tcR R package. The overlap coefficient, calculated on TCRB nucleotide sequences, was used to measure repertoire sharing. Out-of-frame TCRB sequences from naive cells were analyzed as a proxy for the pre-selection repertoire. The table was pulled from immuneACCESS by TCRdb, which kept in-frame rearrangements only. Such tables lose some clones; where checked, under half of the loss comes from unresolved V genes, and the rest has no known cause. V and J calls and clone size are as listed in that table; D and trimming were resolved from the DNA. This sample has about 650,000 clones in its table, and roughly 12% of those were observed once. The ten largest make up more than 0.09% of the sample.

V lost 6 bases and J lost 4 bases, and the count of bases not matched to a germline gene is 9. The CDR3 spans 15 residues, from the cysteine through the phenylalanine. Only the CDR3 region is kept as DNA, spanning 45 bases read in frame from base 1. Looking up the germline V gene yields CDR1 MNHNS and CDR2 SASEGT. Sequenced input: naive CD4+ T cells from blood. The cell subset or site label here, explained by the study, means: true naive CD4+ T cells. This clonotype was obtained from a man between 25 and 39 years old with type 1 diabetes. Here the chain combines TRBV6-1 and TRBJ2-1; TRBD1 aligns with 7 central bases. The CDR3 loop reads CASRQQGTAYNEQFF. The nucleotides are TGTGCCAGCAGACAACAGGGGACCGCATACAATGAGCAGTTCTTC.